Below, 24 T cell receptor beta chains from the same sample are listed, as sequenced in a study of radiotherapy plus CTLA-4 blockade in lung cancer. Method: immunoSEQ multiplex PCR; TCRdb's copy keeps in-frame clones and lacks some. The sample has fewer than 40,000 clones, roughly 71% seen once. Source: peripheral blood, taken from a patient treated with radiotherapy plus ipilimumab. The receptor source for this set is a human donor with non-small cell lung cancer whose response to radiotherapy plus ipilimumab could not be evaluated.

The chain links TRBV18 to TRBJ1-5; D is possibly TRBD1 (6 bases). V gave up 6 bases and J gave up 1 base, with 10 bases separating them. The CDR3 runs 14 residues. Germline values: CDR1 KGHSH, CDR2 LQKENI. The CDR3 DNA is TGTGCCAGCTCTAAACAGGGCAGCAATCAGCCCCAGCATTTT. Amino acids: CASSKQGSNQPQHF.

Points on this clone: One junction end does not reproduce the germline sequence, and a read error may be involved. The V and J genes are TRBV7-7 and TRBJ1-5, with TRBD1 identical over 7 bases. From germline, CDR1 is SSHAT and CDR2 FNYEAQ (reference sequence). The CDR3 consists of 15 residues. The CDR3 is CASSLDRYSNQPQHF. The CDR3, as DNA: TGTGCTAGCAGCCTGGACAGGTATAGCAATCAGCCCCAGCATTTT. The whole variable domain, remainder taken from reference TRBV7-7 and TRBJ1-5, is GAGVSQSPRYKVTKRGQDVTLRCDPISSHATLYWYQQALGQGPEFLTYFNYEAQPDKSGLPSDRFSAERPEGSISTLTIQRTEQRDSAMYRCASSLDRYSNQPQHFGDGTRLSIL.

This clone was detected only a few times. Other nucleotide sequences in the sample specify the same CDR3. The chain employs TRBV5-6 and TRBJ2-5, with 9 bases matching TRBD2. The CDR3 totals 15 residues. CDR1 is SGHDT and CDR2 is YYEEEE in the germline V gene. The ends lost 0 bases at V and 5 bases at J; junction bases unmatched: 5. This CDR3 is CASSLVAGGRETQYF. CDR3 DNA: TGTGCCAGCAGCTTGGTTGCGGGAGGGCGGGAGACCCAGTACTTC.

The chain employs TRBV18 and TRBJ2-1; the D gene is possibly TRBD1 (5 bases). With 0 bases removed from V and 7 bases from J, the gap between germline ends came to 19 bases. CDR1 is KGHSH, CDR2 LQKENI, per germline. This CDR3 comprises 17 residues. CDR3 in amino acids: CASSPPSRGSILNEQFF. The CDR3 coding sequence is TGTGCCAGCTCACCACCGTCAAGGGGCAGTATCCTAAATGAGCAGTTCTTC.

This chain joins TRBV9 and TRBJ2-7; perhaps TRBD2 as D (5 bases). The CDR3 runs to 14 residues. From germline, CDR1 is SGDLS and CDR2 YYNGEE. The V gene lost 3 bases and the J gene lost 0 bases, with 10 bases spanning the gap. As DNA, the CDR3 is TGTGCCAGCAGCGCCCTGGGGAGCTCCTACGAGCAGTACTTC. Translated: CASSALGSSYEQYF.

The rearrangement links TRBV4-3 to TRBJ2-3, with 13 nucleotides matching TRBD2. CDR1 LGHNA and CDR2 YSLEER come from the germline V gene. The CDR3 runs to 19 residues. The junction had 12 bases not matched to a gene; V was cut back by 0 bases and J by 6 bases. The CDR3 sequence is CASSQDETSGGGLGDTQYF. DNA of the CDR3: TGCGCCAGCAGCCAAGATGAAACTAGCGGGGGGGGATTGGGGGATACGCAGTATTTT.

The V call is TRBV7-2, the J call TRBJ2-1, with D possibly being TRBD2 (7 bases). There are 13 residues in the CDR3. Germline CDR1 reads SGHTA; CDR2 reads FQGNSA. With 6 bases removed from V and 3 bases from J, the gap between germline ends came to 9 bases. This CDR3 reads CASRGGGYNEQFF. CDR3 DNA sequence: TGTGCCAGCAGGGGAGGGGGCTACAATGAGCAGTTCTTC.

The chain uses TRBV5-6 and TRBJ2-5; 10 nucleotides match TRBD2. Germline V gene data show CDR1 as SGHDT and CDR2 as YYEEEE. The CDR3 runs 17 residues. Germline trimming cut 3 bases from V and 4 bases from J; bases unmatched to any gene: 12. The CDR3 spells CASSSSRKAGGRETQYF. The CDR3, as DNA: TGTGCCAGCAGCTCTTCCCGAAAAGCGGGAGGGCGAGAGACCCAGTACTTC.

This sequence joins TRBV19 and TRBJ2-5; 7 bases match TRBD1. CDR3 length equals 16 residues. Germline CDR1 and CDR2: LNHDA and SQIVND (reference sequence). V lost 9 bases and J lost 2; bases outside the gene matches: 15. Here the CDR3 reads CASKRGQGTFQETQYF. DNA for the CDR3: TGTGCCAGCAAAAGGGGGCAGGGAACGTTTCAAGAGACCCAGTACTTC.

The gene calls are TRBV6-5 and TRBJ1-2; 10 nucleotides line up with TRBD1. CDR3 length: 14 residues. Germline V gives CDR1 MNHEY, CDR2 SVGAGI. Germline trimming cut 5 bases from V and 7 bases from J; bases unmatched to any gene: 7. Here the CDR3 DNA reads TGTGCCAGCAGTGGACAGGGGGTAAGGGGTGGCTACACCTTC. Protein product: CASSGQGVRGGYTF.

This clone was recorded a few times. J is TRBJ1-3 and V is TRBV6-1; 9 bases match TRBD1. The CDR3 extends over 17 amino acids. Looked up from germline, CDR1 is MNHNS and CDR2 is SASEGT. V shed 3 bases and J 0 bases; nucleotides not matched to a gene: 6. For the CDR3, the DNA is TGTGCCAGCAGTGAGCCGGGACAGGGTTTCTCTGGAAACACCATATATTTT. Residues: CASSEPGQGFSGNTIYF.

By frequency in the sample, this clone is medium-sized. This chain joins TRBV6-1 and TRBJ1-1; D unclear. Trimming shortened V by 4 bases and J by 0 bases, and 6 bases separated the two germline ends. Per the germline V gene, CDR1 is MNHNS and CDR2 is SASEGT. The CDR3 length is 13 residues. As DNA, the CDR3 is TGTGCCAGCAGTGGGAGAGTGAACACTGAAGCTTTCTTT. Its translation is CASSGRVNTEAFF.

The V call is TRBV7-2, the J call TRBJ2-7, with a weak D call TRBD2 (6 bases). Germline V gives CDR1 SGHTA, CDR2 FQGNSA. CDR3 size: 13 residues. Trimming stripped 5 bases from V and 7 bases from J, with 15 bases between. The DNA for the CDR3 is TGTGCCAGCAGCCGTGGGACTCGCAGGGAGCAGTACTTC. Its protein product is CASSRGTRREQYF.

This chain connects TRBV11-2 to TRBJ1-2, with D tentatively TRBD1 (6 bases). V was shortened by 5 bases and J by 3 bases, with 19 bases between the two germline ends. From germline, CDR1 is SGHAT and CDR2 FQNNGV. The CDR3 has 16 residues. The DNA of the CDR3 is TGTGCCAGCAGCCTAACGGCGGGGGGCCCTTACTATGGCTACACCTTC. The encoded protein is CASSLTAGGPYYGYTF.

The gene calls are TRBV29-1 and TRBJ2-7; D might be TRBD2 (5 bases). Trimming took off 5 bases at V and 2 bases at J, with 28 bases between the two ends. This CDR3 is 18 amino acids long. CDR1 is SQVTM and CDR2 is ANQGSEA in the germline V gene. CDR3 region: CSVTNRTKSGGRTYEQYF. CDR3 sequence (DNA): TGCAGCGTTACTAATAGAACAAAAAGCGGCGGGCGTACCTACGAGCAGTACTTC.

This clone was detected a few times. The DNA of the CDR3 is TGTGCCAGCAGCCGCCAAACAGGGGGCAACTACGAGCAGTACTTC. It yields the protein CASSRQTGGNYEQYF. The chain links TRBV14 to TRBJ2-7; TRBD1 aligns across 9 bases. The CDR3 is made up of 15 amino acids. Germline assignment: CDR1 SGHDN and CDR2 FVKESK. Trimming at V came to 4 bases and at J to 3 bases, leaving 7 bases not matched to a gene.

The rearrangement links TRBV6-4 to TRBJ2-7; perhaps TRBD2 as D (5 bases). The CDR3 consists of 13 residues. The V gene lost 4 bases and the J gene lost 2 bases, with 9 bases spanning the gap. The germline gives CDR1 MRHNA, CDR2 SNTAGT. The CDR3 region is CASSGGLPYEQYF. DNA for the CDR3: TGTGCCAGCAGTGGAGGACTTCCCTACGAGCAGTACTTC.

V usage is TRBV5-5 and J usage is TRBJ2-5, with TRBD2 identical over 8 bases. J gave up 4 bases and V 2 bases, and 4 bases lay outside the gene matches. The length of the CDR3 is 14 residues. Germline assignment: CDR1 SGHKS and CDR2 YYEKEE (reference sequence). CDR3 loop: CASSFPGGSETQYF. The CDR3 DNA follows: TGTGCCAGCAGCTTTCCGGGAGGGTCAGAGACCCAGTACTTC.

The V and J genes are TRBV5-6 and TRBJ2-5; a weak D match, TRBD2 (5 bases). This CDR3 has 16 residues. The V end was cut by 1 base, the J end by 6 bases, with 19 bases between. The germline gives CDR1 SGHDT, CDR2 YYEEEE. This CDR3 is CASSLLASQSGKTQYF. CDR3 in DNA: TGTGCCAGCAGCTTGTTGGCCAGCCAGTCGGGAAAGACCCAGTACTTC.

The genes are TRBV7-2 and TRBJ1-1; no definite D call. The CDR3 extends over 12 amino acids. Trimming left V 3 bases short and J 2 bases short, with 4 bases between. Per the germline V gene, CDR1 is SGHTA and CDR2 is FQGNSA. CDR3 nucleotides: TGTGCCAGCAGCTTCTATAACACTGAAGCTTTCTTT. It codes for CASSFYNTEAFF. The variable domain in full, with the rest retrieved from reference TRBV7-2 and TRBJ1-1, is GAGVSQSPSNKVTEKGKDVELRCDPISGHTALYWYRQSLGQGLEFLIYFQGNSAPDKSGLPSDRFSAERTGGSVSTLTIQRTQQEDSAVYLCASSFYNTEAFFGQGTRLTVV.

V gene TRBV4-3 combines with J gene TRBJ1-2, with 8 bases aligning to TRBD1. V dropped 0 bases and J dropped 5; count of bases not matched to a gene: 8. Germline V gene data show CDR1 as LGHNA and CDR2 as YSLEER. The CDR3 length is 16 residues. CDR3 residues: CASSQDSGQGGYGYTF. In DNA, the CDR3 is TGCGCCAGCAGCCAAGATTCAGGACAGGGCGGGTATGGCTACACCTTC.

The chain employs TRBV25-1 and TRBJ2-1; D gene unclear. CDR1 and CDR2 (germline): MGHDK, SYGVNS. V was shortened by 2 bases and J by 3 bases, with 5 bases between the two germline ends. This CDR3 is 13 amino acids long. The CDR3 sequence is CASSEQVYNEQFF. CDR3 DNA: TGTGCCAGCAGTGAACAGGTCTACAATGAGCAGTTCTTC.

The chain uses TRBV6-1 and TRBJ1-3; possible D gene TRBD1, 6 bases. The J call may be incorrect, as the DNA end agrees better with TRBJ2-2. The CDR3 runs to 14 residues. Germline CDR1 reads MNHNS; CDR2 reads SASEGT. The CDR3 sequence: CASSGQAFTGELFF. CDR3 sequence (DNA): TGTGCCAGCAGTGGACAGGCCTTCACCGGGGAGCTGTTTTTT.

The chain links TRBV2 to TRBJ2-7; D is possibly TRBD1 (6 bases). Trimming stripped 3 bases from V and 5 bases from J, with 17 bases between. The CDR3 has 15 residues. Germline V gives CDR1 SNHLY, CDR2 FYNNEI. CDR3 in amino acids: CASSDGTGSGDEQYF. The CDR3, as DNA: TGTGCCAGCAGTGACGGTACAGGGTCAGGGGACGAGCAGTACTTC. The variable domain in full, completed from reference TRBV2 and TRBJ2-7, reads EPEVTQTPSHQVTQMGQEVILRCVPISNHLYFYWYRQILGQKVEFLVSFYNNEISEKSEIFDDQFSVERPDGSNFTLKIRSTKLEDSAMYFCASSDGTGSGDEQYFGPGTRLTVT.